Below are 5 T cell receptor beta chains sequenced from a single sample in a study of metastatic and nonmetastatic thyroid tumors. MiXCR reprocessed the PCR reads for TCRdb. Of over 45,000 clones in the sample, approximately 20% were seen once. Thyroid surgery took place with no prior treatment in any patient. Sequencing was performed on blood. These receptors all stem from a male donor with papillary thyroid cancer or a benign thyroid nodule (not recorded which). Some clones in this sample may be carry-over from other donors' samples.

This clone showed up many times. Other DNA sequences in this sample translate to the same CDR3. The chain carries TRBV27 and TRBJ2-7; D is undetermined. CDR1 is MNHEY, CDR2 SMNVEV, per germline (reference sequence). This CDR3 is 11 amino acids long. The ends were cut back, 4 bases at V and 7 bases at J, with 8 bases in the middle. CDR3 coding DNA: TGTGCCAGCAGTTCGGGTTATGAGCAGTACTTC. This translates into CASSSGYEQYF.

The chain joins TRBV12-3 or TRBV12-4 to TRBJ1-1; D may be TRBD1 (5 bases). V was cut by 6 bases and J by 3 bases, with 11 bases left in between. The CDR3 has 13 residues. The CDR3 here is CASSRTGDTEAFF. The CDR3 DNA reads as TGTGCCAGCAGCCGGACGGGGGACACTGAAGCTTTCTTT.

This clone appeared many times. This chain uses TRBV6-4 with TRBJ2-3; D remains ambiguous. Trimming removed 2 bases at V and 6 bases at J, with 9 bases between. CDR3 size: 13 residues. The germline V gene has CDR1 MRHNA and CDR2 SNTAGT. CDR3 bases: TGTGCCAGCAGTGACAAGGGAAGTGATACGCAGTATTTT. Translation gives CASSDKGSDTQYF.

This sequence joins TRBV11-1 and TRBJ2-3; a weak D match, TRBD1 (6 bases). V was pared by 1 base and J by 1 base, with 9 bases between. Germline V gene data show CDR1 as SGHAT and CDR2 as FQDESV (reference sequence). The CDR3 covers 15 residues. DNA for the CDR3: TGTGCCAGCAGCTTAGTCACAGGGCGCACAGATACGCAGTATTTT. Translated: CASSLVTGRTDTQYF.

This clone is medium-sized in the sample. The chain carries TRBV6-1 and TRBJ2-1; 10 bases fit TRBD2. This CDR3 is built from 15 residues. V shed 1 base, J shed 3 bases, and the junction held 0 bases outside the gene matches. Germline V gives CDR1 MNHNS, CDR2 SASEGT. CDR3 bases: TGTGCCAGCAGTGAAGGACTAGCGGGCTACAATGAGCAGTTCTTC. This translates into CASSEGLAGYNEQFF.